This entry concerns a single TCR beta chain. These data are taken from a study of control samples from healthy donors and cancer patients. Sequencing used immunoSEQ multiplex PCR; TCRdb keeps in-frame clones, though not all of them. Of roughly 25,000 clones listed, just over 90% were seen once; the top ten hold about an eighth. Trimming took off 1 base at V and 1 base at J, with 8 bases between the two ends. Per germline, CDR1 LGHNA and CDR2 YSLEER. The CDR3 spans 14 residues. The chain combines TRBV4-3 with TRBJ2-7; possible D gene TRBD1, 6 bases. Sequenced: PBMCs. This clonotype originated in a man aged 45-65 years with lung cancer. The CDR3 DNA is TGCGCCAGCAGCCAAGGACAGGCGTCCTACGAGCAGTACTTC. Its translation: CASSQGQASYEQYF.